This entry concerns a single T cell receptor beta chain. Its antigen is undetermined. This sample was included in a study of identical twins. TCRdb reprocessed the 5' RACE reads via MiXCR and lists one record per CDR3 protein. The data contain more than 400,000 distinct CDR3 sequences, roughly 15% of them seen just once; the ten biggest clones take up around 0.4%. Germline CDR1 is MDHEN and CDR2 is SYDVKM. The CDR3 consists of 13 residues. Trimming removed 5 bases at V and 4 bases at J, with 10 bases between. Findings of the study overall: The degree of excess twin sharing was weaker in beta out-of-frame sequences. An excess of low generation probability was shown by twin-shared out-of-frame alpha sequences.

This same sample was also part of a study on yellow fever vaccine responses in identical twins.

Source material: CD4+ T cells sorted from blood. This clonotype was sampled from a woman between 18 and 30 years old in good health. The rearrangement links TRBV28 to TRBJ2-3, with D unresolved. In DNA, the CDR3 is TGTGCCAGCAGTCCCTTCGGCGCAGATACGCAGTATTTT. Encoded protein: CASSPFGADTQYF. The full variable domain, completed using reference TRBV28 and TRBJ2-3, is DVKVTQSSRYLVKRTGEKVFLECVQDMDHENMFWYRQDPGLGLRLIYFSYDVKMKEKGDIPEGYSVSREKKERFSLILESASTNQTSMYLCASSPFGADTQYFGPGTRLTVL.